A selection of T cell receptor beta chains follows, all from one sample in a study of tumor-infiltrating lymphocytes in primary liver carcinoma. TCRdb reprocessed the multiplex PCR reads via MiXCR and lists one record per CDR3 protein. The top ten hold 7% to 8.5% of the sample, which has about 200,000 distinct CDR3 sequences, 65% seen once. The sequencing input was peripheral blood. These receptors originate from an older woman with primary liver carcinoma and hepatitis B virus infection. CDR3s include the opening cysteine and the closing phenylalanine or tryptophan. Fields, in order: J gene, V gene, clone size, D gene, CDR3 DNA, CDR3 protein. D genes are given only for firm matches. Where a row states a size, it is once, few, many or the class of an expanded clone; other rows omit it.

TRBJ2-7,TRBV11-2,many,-,TGTGCCAGCAGCACCACTGGGGGCTTGTCCTACGAGCAGTACTTC,CASSTTGGLSYEQYF
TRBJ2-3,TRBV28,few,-,TGTGCCAGCAAGAAGCGGGGCACAGATACGCAGTATTTT,CASKKRGTDTQYF
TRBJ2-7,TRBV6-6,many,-,TGTGCCAGCAGGAGACGGGACGGGGCCTACGAGCAGTACTTC,CASRRRDGAYEQYF
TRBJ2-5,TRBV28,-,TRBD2,TGTGCCATCTCCTCTTGGGCTAGCGGGACGAAAGAAACCCAGTACTTC,CAISSWASGTKETQYF
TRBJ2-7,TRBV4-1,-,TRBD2,TGCGCCAGCAGCCGTTATGGGACTAGCGGGAGGTCCCTCCACGAGCAGTACTTC,CASSRYGTSGRSLHEQYF
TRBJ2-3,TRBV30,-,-,TGTGCCTGGAGTGTACTAGGCTCAGATACGCAGTATTTT,CAWSVLGSDTQYF
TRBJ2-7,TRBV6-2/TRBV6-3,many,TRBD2,TGTGCCAGCAGCGACGGGACTAGCGGGTTCTACGAGCAGTACTTC,CASSDGTSGFYEQYF
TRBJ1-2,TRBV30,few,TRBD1,TGTGCCTCACGCCGGACAGGGGCTAACTATGGCTACACCTTC,CASRRTGANYGYTF
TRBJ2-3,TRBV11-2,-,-,TGTGCCAGGAACAGGCAAGATACGCAGTATTTT,CARNRQDTQYF
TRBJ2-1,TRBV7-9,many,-,TGTGCCAGCAGCTTGGAGGGGGCTAGGGGCAATGAGCAGTTCTTC,CASSLEGARGNEQFF
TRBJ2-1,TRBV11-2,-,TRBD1,TGTGCTAGCAGCTTAATCCACGGACAGGGGTACGGGGGTGAGCAGTTCTTC,CASSLIHGQGYGGEQFF
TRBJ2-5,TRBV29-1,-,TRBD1,TGCAGTGCTAGAGACAGGGAACAAGATACCCAGTACTTC,CSARDREQDTQYF
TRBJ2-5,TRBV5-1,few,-,TGCGCCAGCAGCTTCGACCAAGGGACCCAGTACTTC,CASSFDQGTQYF
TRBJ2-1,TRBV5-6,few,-,TGTGCCAGCAGCTTGGCGGGCCGGTGGGGCGATGAGCAGTTCTTC,CASSLAGRWGDEQFF
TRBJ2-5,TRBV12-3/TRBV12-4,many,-,TGTGCCAGCTATACCCTGGCCCAGGGGGAGACCCAGTACTTC,CASYTLAQGETQYF
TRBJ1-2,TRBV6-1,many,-,TGTGCCAGCAGTGAAGCTGGGGACGACTATGGCTACACCTTC,CASSEAGDDYGYTF
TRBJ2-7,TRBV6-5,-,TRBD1,TGTGTCAGCAGACAACAGGGGGCGCTTGAGCAGTACTTC,CVSRQQGALEQYF
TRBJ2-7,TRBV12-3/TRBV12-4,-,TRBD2,TGTGCCAGCGGTTCAAGCGGGAGGACCTACGAGCAGTACTTC,CASGSSGRTYEQYF
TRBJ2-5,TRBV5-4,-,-,TGTGCCAGCAGCTTTGGGGCCCGGGGACATGGAAACCAAGAGACCCAGTACTTC,CASSFGARGHGNQETQYF
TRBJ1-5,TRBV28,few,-,TGTGCCAGCAGTTTATTCGGGTTTCCCATCAATCAGCCCCAGCATTTT,CASSLFGFPINQPQHF
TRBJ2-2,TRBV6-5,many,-,TGTGCCAGCAGCTCACACGGGGAGCTGTTTTTT,CASSSHGELFF
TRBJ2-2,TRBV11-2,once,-,TGTGCCAGCAGCTTTAATAGGGCTAACGTGAGCACTGGGGAGCTGTTTTTC,CASSFNRANVSTGELFF
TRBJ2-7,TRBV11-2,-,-,TGTGCCAACAGCTCGGAGACCTACGAGCAGTACTTC,CANSSETYEQYF
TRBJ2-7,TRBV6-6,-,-,TGTGACAGCAAACCAGACAGTTCCACATACGAGCAGTACTTC,CDSKPDSSTYEQYF
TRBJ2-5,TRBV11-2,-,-,TGTGCCGGCAGCTCACGGTACCAAGAGACCCAATACTTC,CAGSSRYQETQYF
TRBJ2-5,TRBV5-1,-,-,TGCGACAGCAGCTTGCAGGGAAACGGAGAGACCCAGTACTTC,CDSSLQGNGETQYF
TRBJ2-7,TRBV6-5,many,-,TGTGCCACCCAGTTGGGCCCGGGAAGCGCCTACGAGCAGTACTTC,CATQLGPGSAYEQYF
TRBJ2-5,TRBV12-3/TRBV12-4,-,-,TGTGCCAGCAGCGGACAGAGGGCGAGGGAGACCCAGTACTTC,CASSGQRARETQYF
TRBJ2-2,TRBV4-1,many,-,TGCGCCAGCAGCCAAGATGGGCAGCCCTCCCGGGAGCTGTTTTTT,CASSQDGQPSRELFF
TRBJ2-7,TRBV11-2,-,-,TGTGCCAGCCGCCGAAGGGTAAACCCCTACGAGCATTACTTC,CASRRRVNPYEHYF
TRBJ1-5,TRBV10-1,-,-,TGCGCCAGCAGTGAAGGAGGGGAGAGCAATCAGCCCCATCATTTT,CASSEGGESNQPHHF
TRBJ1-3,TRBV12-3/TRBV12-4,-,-,TGTACCAGCAGTTTACGAGGTGCTCGAAACACCATATTTTTT,CTSSLRGARNTIFF
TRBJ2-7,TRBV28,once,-,TGTGCCAGCAGTTTTGTCCAGGGGGCCCCTCGGGGGGAAGAGCAGTACTTC,CASSFVQGAPRGEEQYF
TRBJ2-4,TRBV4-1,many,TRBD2,TGCGCCAGCAGCCAAGGAGCGGGAGGGGTAGCCAAAAACATTCAGTACTTC,CASSQGAGGVAKNIQYF
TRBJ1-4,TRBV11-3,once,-,TGTGCCAGCAGCCCGAGGAACTTTAATGAAAAACTGTTTTTT,CASSPRNFNEKLFF
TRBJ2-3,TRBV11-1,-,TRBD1,TGTGTCAGCAGCCTAGACAGGGGCGCAGATACGCGGTATTTT,CVSSLDRGADTRYF
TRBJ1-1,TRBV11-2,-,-,TGTGCCAGCAGCCCTCATCATCACGGACAGCTTCGCTTTTGGGGCTATGAAGCTTTCTTT,CASSPHHHGQLRFWGYEAFF
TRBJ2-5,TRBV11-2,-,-,TGTGCCAGCAACCCCGCGGTCCCCCGGGAGACCCAGTACTTC,CASNPAVPRETQYF
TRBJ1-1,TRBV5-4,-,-,TGTGCCAGCAGCTTGCTTCGAGGACAGCTGAACACTGAAGCTTTCTTT,CASSLLRGQLNTEAFF
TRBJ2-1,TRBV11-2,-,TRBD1,TGTGCCAGTAGGCGACAGGGACCCTCCTACAATGAGCTGTTCTTC,CASRRQGPSYNELFF
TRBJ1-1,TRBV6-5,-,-,TGCGCCAGCAGATACCCGTGGGACGGTCCTGAAGCTTTCTTT,CASRYPWDGPEAFF
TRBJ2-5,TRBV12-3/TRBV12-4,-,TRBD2,TGTCCCAGCAGTCAAACTAGCGGGAAGACCCAGTACTTC,CPSSQTSGKTQYF